These 2 T cell receptor beta chains were sequenced from one sample in a study of blood T cell repertoires in COVID-19. Data came from immunoSEQ multiplex PCR; TCRdb stores just in-frame clones and leaves some out. The profile covers roughly 55,000 clones, with approximately 80% appearing a single time and about 15% taken by the ten largest. The sequencing input was peripheral blood. These receptors were taken from a human donor with active or convalescent COVID-19. The donor label of this sample is uncertain.

This clone was detected only once. The genes are TRBV23-1 and TRBJ1-1; D is uncertain. TRBV23-1 has ORF status, its function being uncertain. With 4 bases removed from V and 5 bases from J, the gap between germline ends came to 5 bases. The CDR3 runs to 11 residues. This CDR3 is CASSPHTEAFF. The CDR3 DNA sequence: TGCGCCAGCAGTCCCCATACTGAAGCTTTCTTT.

The genes are TRBV27 and TRBJ2-7; 13 bases agree with TRBD2. The CDR3 contains 17 residues. Unmatched junction bases numbered 9, after V lost 5 bases and J lost 2 bases. CDR1 and CDR2 from the germline V gene are MNHEY and SMNVEV (reference sequence). CDR3: CASSLWTSGRRAYEQYF. For the CDR3, the DNA is TGTGCCAGCAGTCTATGGACTAGCGGGAGACGCGCCTACGAGCAGTACTTC.